One and the same sample provided the 23 T cell receptor beta chains below, sequenced in a study of blood T cell repertoires in COVID-19. The method was immunoSEQ multiplex PCR; TCRdb's version includes in-frame clones alone and lacks a portion of them. The sample gives around 99,000 clones, approximately 87% of which show up once; about 20% is in the top ten. The sequencing input was peripheral blood. All receptors come from a woman in her fifties or sixties with acute or convalescent COVID-19.

The chain couples TRBV19 to TRBJ2-4, with 8 bases matching TRBD2. The CDR3 runs 15 residues. The germline gives CDR1 LNHDA, CDR2 SQIVND (reference sequence). The trim removed 6 bases at V and 4 bases at J, leaving 8 bases unmatched. DNA for the CDR3: TGTGCCAGTAGCTCGGGGGGGAGGGCGAAAAACATTCAGTACTTC. Amino acid sequence: CASSSGGRAKNIQYF. The entire variable domain, with the rest obtained from reference TRBV19 and TRBJ2-4, is as follows: DGGITQSPKYLFRKEGQNVTLSCEQNLNHDAMYWYRQDPGQGLRLIYYSQIVNDFQKGDIAEGYSVSREKKESFPLTVTSAQKNPTAFYLCASSSGGRAKNIQYFGAGTRLSVL.

This clone was seen only once. V is TRBV18 and J is TRBJ1-1; possibly TRBD1 for D (5 bases). The CDR3 totals 15 residues. V was clipped by 0 bases and J by 1 base, with 9 bases between them. CDR1 KGHSH and CDR2 LQKENI come from the germline V gene. The DNA of the CDR3 is TGTGCCAGCTCACCACCGGGGGGATGGAACACTGAAGCTTTCTTT. Translating it yields CASSPPGGWNTEAFF.

J is TRBJ1-1 and V is TRBV10-3; no reliable D call. The CDR3 sequence is 13 residues long. Germline V CDR1 and CDR2: ENHRY, SYGVKD. Trimming shortened V by 3 bases and J by 2 bases, and 7 bases separated the two germline ends. The CDR3 region is CAISDRGNTEAFF. DNA for the CDR3: TGTGCCATCAGTGACCGAGGTAACACTGAAGCTTTCTTT.

The chain combines TRBV12-3 or TRBV12-4 with TRBJ1-1; D is ambiguous. Trimming took off 0 bases at V and 5 bases at J, with 7 bases between the two ends. This CDR3 is 13 amino acids long. The chain's CDR3 is CASSLATGTEAFF. The DNA of the CDR3 is TGTGCCAGCAGTTTAGCCACGGGGACTGAAGCTTTCTTT.

V and J are TRBV7-9 and TRBJ1-4; D not certain. Trimming pared 5 bases from V and 2 bases from J, leaving 12 bases between. The CDR3 has 15 residues. Germline-derived CDR1 and CDR2 are SEHNR and FQNEAQ (reference sequence). The CDR3 region is CASSRERSTNEKLFF. The CDR3 region has the DNA TGTGCCAGCAGCCGAGAGAGGTCGACTAATGAAAAACTGTTTTTT.

This CDR3 is CASSLDPGGVNTEAFF. The CDR3 DNA reads TGCGCCAGCAGCTTGGACCCGGGTGGCGTGAACACTGAAGCTTTCTTT. This chain connects TRBV5-1 to TRBJ1-1; D gene uncertain. Germline V gives CDR1 SGHRS, CDR2 YFSETQ. V lost 0 bases and J 0 bases, leaving 12 bases between the germline ends. The CDR3 loop spans 16 amino acids.

This rearrangement joins TRBV28 to TRBJ1-1; 9 nucleotides line up with TRBD1. Germline assignment: CDR1 MDHEN and CDR2 SYDVKM. Germline trimming cut 5 bases from V and 10 bases from J; bases unmatched to any gene: 11. There are 14 residues in the CDR3. The CDR3 here is CASSARDRVRGAFF. For the CDR3, the DNA is TGTGCCAGCAGTGCCCGGGACAGGGTAAGGGGAGCTTTCTTT.

The chain has TRBV7-9 and TRBJ1-6, with 10 bases aligning to TRBD1. Trimming cost V 0 bases and J 18 bases; bases outside gene matches: 5. This CDR3 comprises 13 residues. Germline loops: CDR1 SEHNR, CDR2 FQNEAQ (reference sequence). CDR3 DNA: TGTGCCAGCAGCTTAGCGGGGACAGGGGAACACCACTTT. Translation: CASSLAGTGEHHF.

Worth noting for this clone: The same CDR3 can be traced to other DNA sequences in this sample. The CDR3 region is CAISEQSYEQYF. CDR3 nucleotide sequence: TGTGCCATCAGTGAACAGTCCTACGAGCAGTACTTC. J is TRBJ2-7 and V is TRBV10-3; no definite D call. The CDR3 length is 12 residues. V lost 3 bases and J 1 base, leaving 4 bases between the germline ends. CDR1 is ENHRY and CDR2 is SYGVKD in the germline V gene.

The chain has TRBV2 and TRBJ2-1, with 8 bases identical to TRBD2. This CDR3 is built from 16 residues. V lost 4 bases and J lost 4; bases outside the gene matches: 9. Germline loops: CDR1 SNHLY, CDR2 FYNNEI. The CDR3, as DNA: TGTGCCAGCAGTGCCCCGCGGGGGGACAAGTACAATGAGCAGTTCTTC. Amino acids: CASSAPRGDKYNEQFF.

The chain carries TRBV12-3 or TRBV12-4 and TRBJ1-1; D remains unclear. This CDR3 comprises 13 residues. V was shortened by 5 bases and J by 3 bases, with 10 bases between the two germline ends. DNA of the CDR3: TGTGCCAGCAGTAGGGCCGGGGACACTGAAGCTTTCTTT. It translates to CASSRAGDTEAFF.

This chain uses TRBV5-4 with TRBJ1-1; perhaps TRBD1 as D (5 bases). The CDR3 is 13 residues long. The V and J ends lost 2 bases and 1 base respectively, with 6 bases between them. CDR1 is SGHNT, CDR2 YYREEE, per germline (reference sequence). CDR3 loop: CASSFDRNTEAFF. CDR3 nucleotide sequence: TGTGCCAGCAGCTTTGACAGGAACACTGAAGCTTTCTTT.

The chain uses TRBV18 and TRBJ1-5, with a possible D match to TRBD1 (5 bases). CDR3 length: 14 residues. The V gene's germline CDR1 is KGHSH and CDR2 LQKENI. The V and J ends lost 5 bases and 2 bases respectively, with 10 bases between them. The CDR3 nucleotides read TGTGCCAGCTCAGGGGCAGGTGGCAATCAGCCCCAGCATTTT. Translated, it gives CASSGAGGNQPQHF.

The chain links TRBV5-1 to TRBJ2-5, with TRBD2 identical over 9 bases. CDR1 SGHRS and CDR2 YFSETQ come from the germline V gene. The CDR3 length is 15 residues. V lost 2 bases, J lost 5 bases, and 7 bases stayed unmatched. CDR3 coding DNA: TGCGCCAGCAGCTTTTCCGGGACTAGCTATGAGACCCAGTACTTC. Protein: CASSFSGTSYETQYF.

This clone showed up just a few times. The V gene is TRBV2, the J gene TRBJ1-4; D possibly corresponds to TRBD1 (5 bases). Germline V gives CDR1 SNHLY, CDR2 FYNNEI. Trimming pared 7 bases from V and 4 bases from J, leaving 16 bases between. This CDR3 region has 15 residues. The CDR3 DNA sequence: TGTGCCAGCAACCGACGGACAAGTGGTAATGAAAAACTGTTTTTT. This sequence encodes CASNRRTSGNEKLFF.

This sequence joins TRBV28 and TRBJ1-3; TRBD1 agrees at 8 bases. The CDR3 loop spans 17 amino acids. Germline CDR1 MDHEN, CDR2 SYDVKM. Trimming removed 3 bases from V and 0 bases from J; junction bases left unmatched: 7. The CDR3 loop is CASSFGGTGHSGNTIYF. The CDR3 DNA follows: TGTGCCAGCAGTTTCGGCGGGACAGGCCACTCTGGAAACACCATATATTTT. Together with reference TRBV28 and TRBJ1-3, the CDR3 gives the full variable domain: DVKVTQSSRYLVKRTGEKVFLECVQDMDHENMFWYRQDPGLGLRLIYFSYDVKMKEKGDIPEGYSVSREKKERFSLILESASTNQTSMYLCASSFGGTGHSGNTIYFGEGSWLTVV.

The genes are TRBV19 and TRBJ2-3, with TRBD1 matching 9 bases. V lost 7 bases and J lost 6; bases outside the gene matches: 11. The V gene's germline CDR1 is LNHDA and CDR2 SQIVND (reference sequence). The length of the CDR3 is 15 residues. The CDR3 sequence is CASNPTGGAADTQYF. The CDR3 DNA reads as TGTGCCAGTAACCCAACAGGGGGCGCCGCGGATACGCAGTATTTT.

The chain joins TRBV5-6 to TRBJ2-1; D ambiguous. The V end lost 1 base, the J end lost 0 bases, and 11 bases lay between the germline ends. The CDR3 totals 16 residues. Per germline, CDR1 SGHDT and CDR2 YYEEEE. CDR3 sequence (DNA): TGTGCCAGCAGCTTGTACCTAGAAAGCTCCTACAATGAGCAGTTCTTC. Encoded protein: CASSLYLESSYNEQFF.

V is TRBV18 and J is TRBJ1-1; maybe TRBD1 (5 bases). CDR1 KGHSH and CDR2 LQKENI come from the germline V gene. This CDR3 spans 14 amino acids. The V end lost 3 bases, the J end lost 1 base, and 9 bases lay between the germline ends. For the CDR3, the DNA is TGTGCCAGCTCACCGGGGCTGGGGAACACTGAAGCTTTCTTT. This gives the protein CASSPGLGNTEAFF.

The chain employs TRBV5-1 and TRBJ2-1, with D perhaps matching TRBD2 (7 bases). Deletions cut 1 base from V and 7 bases from J, with 18 bases between. This CDR3 has 16 residues. Germline assignment: CDR1 SGHRS and CDR2 YFSETQ. CDR3 coding DNA: TGCGCCAGCAGCTTGAGTGTCGGGGGGCGTGGTAATGAGCAGTTCTTC. Translation: CASSLSVGGRGNEQFF.

The chain couples TRBV6-5 to TRBJ1-5, with D perhaps matching TRBD1 (6 bases). V was shortened by 5 bases and J by 5 bases, with 10 bases between the two germline ends. The CDR3 runs to 13 residues. Germline CDR1 MNHEY, CDR2 SVGAGI. The CDR3 DNA follows: TGTGCCAGCAGTATACACAGGGATCAGCCCCAGCATTTT. Amino acid sequence: CASSIHRDQPQHF.

This chain links TRBV19 with TRBJ1-3; D remains ambiguous. Between the trimmed V and J ends, which lost 5 bases and 0 bases, there was a span of 8 bases. The CDR3 runs to 14 residues. Germline CDR1 reads LNHDA; CDR2 reads SQIVND (reference sequence). Here the CDR3 reads CASSSRSSGNTIYF. The CDR3 nucleotides read TGTGCCAGTAGTTCTCGGAGCTCTGGAAACACCATATATTTT. Using reference TRBV19 and TRBJ1-3 for the parts outside the CDR3, the full variable domain is DGGITQSPKYLFRKEGQNVTLSCEQNLNHDAMYWYRQDPGQGLRLIYYSQIVNDFQKGDIAEGYSVSREKKESFPLTVTSAQKNPTAFYLCASSSRSSGNTIYFGEGSWLTVV.

CDR3 coding DNA: TGTGCCAGCAGCGCACAGGGGAACTCCTACAATGAGCAGTTCTTC. Its protein is CASSAQGNSYNEQFF. J is TRBJ2-1 and V is TRBV9, with TRBD1 matching 7 bases. This CDR3 has 15 residues. Germline CDR1 SGDLS, CDR2 YYNGEE. Trimming cost V 3 bases and J 0 bases; bases outside gene matches: 3.